This TCR beta chain was retrieved from a study of cytomegalovirus exposure and HLA in healthy donors. Study-wide findings and caveats: Further analysis was carried out later, and it showed several of the most significant clusters appearing linked to common viral pathogens. Cytomegalovirus-associated TCR beta chains were listed, numbering 150 to 200.

The PCR made use of 60 Vbeta and 13 Jbeta primers. This table comes from immunoSEQ multiplex PCR, and its TCRdb copy is limited to in-frame clones, with some not included. The sample has 150,000 to 200,000 clones, roughly 71% seen once. A remark on this clone: What it recognizes is unknown.

What was sequenced was PBMCs. The clonotype originates from a male donor in good health and CMV-seropositive.

The CDR3 protein is CASSEEFAGGNEQFF. Written as DNA, the CDR3 is TGTGCCAGCAGTGAGGAGTTCGCCGGGGGGAATGAGCAGTTCTTC. The J gene is TRBJ2-1, the V gene TRBV2, with 7 bases identical to TRBD2. From germline, CDR1 is SNHLY and CDR2 FYNNEI. V lost 3 bases, J lost 7 bases, and 9 bases stayed unmatched. There are 15 residues in the CDR3.